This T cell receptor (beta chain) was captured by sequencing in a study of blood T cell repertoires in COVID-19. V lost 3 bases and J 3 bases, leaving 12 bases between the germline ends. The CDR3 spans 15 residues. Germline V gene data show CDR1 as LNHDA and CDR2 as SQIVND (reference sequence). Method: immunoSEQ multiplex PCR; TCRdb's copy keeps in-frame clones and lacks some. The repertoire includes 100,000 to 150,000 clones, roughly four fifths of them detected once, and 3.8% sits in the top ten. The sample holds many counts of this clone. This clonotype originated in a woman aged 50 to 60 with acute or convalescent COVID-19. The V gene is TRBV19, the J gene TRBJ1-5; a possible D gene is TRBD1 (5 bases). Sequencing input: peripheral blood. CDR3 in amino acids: CASSIQGFYNQPQHF. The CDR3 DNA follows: TGTGCCAGTAGTATTCAGGGCTTCTACAATCAGCCCCAGCATTTT.